These 12 T cell receptor beta chains originate from one sample sequenced in a study of T cell changes during pregnancy in multiple sclerosis. Sequenced by immunoSEQ multiplex PCR; TCRdb stores in-frame clones only, minus some. The top ten clones hold 0.73% of a sample with approximately 44,000 clones, about 91% of them seen once. Material: CD4+ T cells from peripheral blood mononuclear cells, obtained before pregnancy. The receptor set was obtained from a female donor with multiple sclerosis, enrolled in a pregnancy study.

The V gene is TRBV19, the J gene TRBJ2-5; D is possibly TRBD1 (5 bases). Trimming cost V 1 base and J 2 bases, with 11 bases left between them. Germline V gene sequence: CDR1 LNHDA, CDR2 SQIVND (reference sequence). This CDR3 comprises 15 residues. The CDR3 region has the DNA TGTGCCAGTAGTATAGTGGCCAGGGCTCAAGAGACCCAGTACTTC. Protein sequence: CASSIVARAQETQYF.

V gene TRBV7-6 combines with J gene TRBJ2-7; 11 nucleotides align to TRBD2. CDR1 and CDR2 (germline): SGHVS, FNYEAQ. V was clipped by 5 bases and J by 2 bases; unmatched bases: 5. CDR3 length: 15 residues. CDR3 protein: CASSALAGAAYEQYF. In nucleotides, the CDR3 is TGTGCCAGCAGCGCACTAGCGGGGGCCGCCTACGAGCAGTACTTC.

This clone is a singleton in its sample. The V call is TRBV18, the J call TRBJ2-5; D is perhaps TRBD2 (6 bases). The CDR3 covers 14 residues. Germline-derived CDR1 and CDR2 are KGHSH and LQKENI. V lost 3 bases to trimming and J lost 5 bases, with 13 bases between them. For the CDR3, the DNA is TGTGCCAGCTCACCCCAGGAGGGCGCGGAGACCCAGTACTTC. Translated, it gives CASSPQEGAETQYF.

This clone was seen a few times. The chain carries TRBV7-9 and TRBJ2-2; D remains unclear. This CDR3 comprises 14 residues. Germline CDR1 and CDR2: SEHNR and FQNEAQ (reference sequence). Trimming pared 3 bases from V and 1 base from J, leaving 6 bases between. This chain's CDR3 is CASSFAGNTGELFF. As DNA, the CDR3 is TGTGCCAGCAGCTTTGCAGGGAACACCGGGGAGCTGTTTTTT.

The chain has TRBV30 and TRBJ2-3, with 14 bases identical to TRBD2. Germline V gene data show CDR1 as GTSNPN and CDR2 as SVGIG (reference sequence). This CDR3 is 15 amino acids long. The V segment lost 3 bases and the J segment 6 bases; nucleotides outside the gene matches: 5. The CDR3 sequence is CAWSGLAGGRDTQYF. CDR3 DNA: TGTGCCTGGAGCGGACTAGCGGGGGGTCGGGATACGCAGTATTTT.

V is TRBV19 and J is TRBJ1-1, with D possibly being TRBD1 (5 bases). This CDR3 contains 12 residues. V lost 3 bases, J lost 10 bases, and 12 bases lay in between. Germline CDR1 LNHDA, CDR2 SQIVND (reference sequence). CDR3 in DNA: TGTGCCAGTAGTATCGGTCAGGGAAGAGCTTTCTTT. It translates to CASSIGQGRAFF.

This sequence joins TRBV9 and TRBJ2-4, with 8 bases aligning to TRBD1. CDR1 and CDR2 (germline): SGDLS, YYNGEE. The length of the CDR3 is 15 residues. Trimming removed 4 bases from V and 3 bases from J; junction bases left unmatched: 6. This CDR3 reads CASSTGQGSKNIQYF. In DNA form, the CDR3 reads TGTGCCAGCAGCACCGGACAGGGAAGCAAAAACATTCAGTACTTC.

This sequence joins TRBV27 and TRBJ1-6, with D hard to call. Germline-derived CDR1 and CDR2 are MNHEY and SMNVEV (reference sequence). V lost 7 bases to trimming and J lost 0 bases, with 10 bases between them. The CDR3 length is 15 residues. This chain's CDR3 is CASKREISYNSPLHF. DNA for the CDR3: TGTGCCAGCAAAAGGGAGATCTCCTATAATTCACCCCTCCACTTT.

The chain is built from TRBV7-2 and TRBJ1-2, with TRBD1 matching over 10 bases. CDR3 size: 16 residues. Germline CDR1 reads SGHTA; CDR2 reads FQGNSA. Trimming at V came to 1 base and at J to 7 bases, leaving 9 bases not matched to a gene. CDR3 in DNA: TGTGCCAGCAGCTTAGGGCCTGCGGACAGGGGGGTTGGCTACACCTTC. Translation gives CASSLGPADRGVGYTF. Looking up the rest from reference TRBV7-2 and TRBJ1-2 gives the full variable domain: GAGVSQSPSNKVTEKGKDVELRCDPISGHTALYWYRQSLGQGLEFLIYFQGNSAPDKSGLPSDRFSAERTGGSVSTLTIQRTQQEDSAVYLCASSLGPADRGVGYTFGSGTRLTVV.

The gene calls are TRBV6-4 and TRBJ2-7; TRBD1 matches 8 bases. Trimming at V came to 8 bases and at J to 5 bases, leaving 14 bases not matched to a gene. From germline, CDR1 is MRHNA and CDR2 SNTAGT. This CDR3 spans 15 amino acids. The CDR3 protein is CASAPQDRARDEQYF. In nucleotides, the CDR3 is TGTGCCAGCGCCCCCCAGGACAGGGCCCGGGACGAGCAGTACTTC.

The rearrangement uses TRBV6-6 and TRBJ1-1; D call uncertain. V was pared by 5 bases and J by 1 base, with 8 bases between. Germline values: CDR1 MNHNY, CDR2 SVGAGI (reference sequence). The CDR3 length is 13 residues. The CDR3 protein is CASSHRGNTEAFF. The DNA of the CDR3 is TGTGCCAGCAGTCATCGAGGGAACACTGAAGCTTTCTTT.

The rearrangement uses TRBV5-1 and TRBJ2-3, with TRBD2 identical over 14 bases. Losses at the gene ends were 3 bases for V and 2 bases for J; bases not matched to a gene: 11. This CDR3 has 19 amino acids. Germline-derived CDR1 and CDR2 are SGHRS and YFSETQ. The CDR3 nucleotides are TGCGCCAGCAGCTCCGGACTAGCGGGGGGACACTCCTCCACAGATACGCAGTATTTT. This translates into CASSSGLAGGHSSTDTQYF.